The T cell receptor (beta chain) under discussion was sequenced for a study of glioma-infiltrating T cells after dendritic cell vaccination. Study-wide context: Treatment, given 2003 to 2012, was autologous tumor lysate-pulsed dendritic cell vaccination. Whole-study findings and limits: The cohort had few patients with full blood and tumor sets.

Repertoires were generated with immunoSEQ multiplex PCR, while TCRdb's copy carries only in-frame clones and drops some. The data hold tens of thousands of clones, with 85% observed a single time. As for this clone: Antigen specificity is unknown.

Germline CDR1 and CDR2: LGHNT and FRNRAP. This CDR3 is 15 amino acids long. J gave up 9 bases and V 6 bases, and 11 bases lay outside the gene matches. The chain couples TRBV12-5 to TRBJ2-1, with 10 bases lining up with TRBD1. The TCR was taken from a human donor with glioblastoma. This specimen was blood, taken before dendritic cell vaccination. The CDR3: CASGLGQGQAVEQFF. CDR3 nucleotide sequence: TGTGCTAGTGGCCTGGGACAGGGGCAGGCCGTTGAGCAGTTCTTC.